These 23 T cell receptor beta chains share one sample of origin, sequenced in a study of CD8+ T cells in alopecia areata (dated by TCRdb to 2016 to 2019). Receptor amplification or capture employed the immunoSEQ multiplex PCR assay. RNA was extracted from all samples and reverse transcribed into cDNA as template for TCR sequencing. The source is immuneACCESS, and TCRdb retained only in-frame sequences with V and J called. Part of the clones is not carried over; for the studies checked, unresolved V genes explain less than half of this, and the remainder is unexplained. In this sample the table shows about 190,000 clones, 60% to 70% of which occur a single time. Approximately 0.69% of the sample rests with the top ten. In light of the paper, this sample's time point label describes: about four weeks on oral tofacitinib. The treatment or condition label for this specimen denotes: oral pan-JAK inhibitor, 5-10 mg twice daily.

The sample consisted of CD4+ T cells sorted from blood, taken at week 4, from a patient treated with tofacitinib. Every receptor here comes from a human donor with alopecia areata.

CDR3 loop: CASSLVTGRHNEQFF. The DNA for the CDR3 is TGTGCCAGCAGCTTGGTGACAGGGAGGCACAATGAGCAGTTCTTC. J is TRBJ2-1 and V is TRBV5-4; a weak D match, TRBD1 (7 bases). V was clipped by 0 bases and J by 5 bases, with 12 bases between them. The CDR3 length is 15 residues. Germline CDR1 and CDR2: SGHNT and YYREEE (reference sequence).

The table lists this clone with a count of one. CDR3 nucleotide sequence: TGTGCCAGCAGAGTTGGACAGGAGGCTGAAGCTTTCTTT. Protein sequence: CASRVGQEAEAFF. The chain has TRBV2 and TRBJ1-1; 7 bases line up with TRBD1. V gave up 6 bases and J gave up 6 bases; unmatched junction bases: 7. Per the germline V gene, CDR1 is SNHLY and CDR2 is FYNNEI. This CDR3 comprises 13 residues.

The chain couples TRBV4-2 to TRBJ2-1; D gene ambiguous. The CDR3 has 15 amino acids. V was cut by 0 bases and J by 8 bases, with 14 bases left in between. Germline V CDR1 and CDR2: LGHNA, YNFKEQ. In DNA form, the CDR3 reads TGTGCCAGCAGCCAAGATTATAGGCGGCTACATGAGCAGTTCTTC. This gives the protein CASSQDYRRLHEQFF.

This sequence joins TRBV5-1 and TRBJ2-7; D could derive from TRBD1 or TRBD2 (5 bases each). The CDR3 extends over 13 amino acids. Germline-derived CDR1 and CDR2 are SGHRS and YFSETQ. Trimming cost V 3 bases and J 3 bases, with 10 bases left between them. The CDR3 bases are TGCGCCAGCAGCTCCAGGGACGGCTACGAGCAGTACTTC. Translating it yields CASSSRDGYEQYF.

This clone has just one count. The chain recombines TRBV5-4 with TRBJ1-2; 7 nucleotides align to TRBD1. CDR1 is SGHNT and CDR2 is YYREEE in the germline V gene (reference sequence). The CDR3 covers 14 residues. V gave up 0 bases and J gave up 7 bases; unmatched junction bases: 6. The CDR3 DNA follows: TGTGCCAGCAGCTTGGAAAACAGGGGTGGTGGCTACACCTTC. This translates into CASSLENRGGGYTF.

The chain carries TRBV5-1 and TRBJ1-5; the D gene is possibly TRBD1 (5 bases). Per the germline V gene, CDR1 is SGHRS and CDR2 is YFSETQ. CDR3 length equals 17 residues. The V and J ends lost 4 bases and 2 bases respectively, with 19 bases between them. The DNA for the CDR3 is TGCGCCAGCAGCCCAGGACACTCCGGGATGGGCAATCAGCCCCAGCATTTT. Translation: CASSPGHSGMGNQPQHF.

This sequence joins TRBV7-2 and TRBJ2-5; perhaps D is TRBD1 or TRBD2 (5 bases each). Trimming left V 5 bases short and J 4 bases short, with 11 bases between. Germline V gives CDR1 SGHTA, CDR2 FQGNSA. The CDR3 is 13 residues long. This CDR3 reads CASSPEGPETQYF. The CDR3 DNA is TGTGCCAGCAGCCCCGAGGGGCCAGAGACCCAGTACTTC.

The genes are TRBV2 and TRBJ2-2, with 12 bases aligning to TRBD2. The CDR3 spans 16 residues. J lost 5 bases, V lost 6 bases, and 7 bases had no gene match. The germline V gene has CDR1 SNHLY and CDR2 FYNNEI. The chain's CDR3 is CASRTSGRARTGELFF. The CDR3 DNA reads TGTGCCAGCAGGACTAGCGGGAGAGCTAGGACCGGGGAGCTGTTTTTT.

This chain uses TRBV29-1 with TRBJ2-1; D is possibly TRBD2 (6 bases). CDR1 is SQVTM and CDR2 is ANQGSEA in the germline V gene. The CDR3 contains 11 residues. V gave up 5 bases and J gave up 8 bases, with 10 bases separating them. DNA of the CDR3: TGCAGCGTTCATCGGAGGGATGAGCAGTTCTTC. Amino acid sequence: CSVHRRDEQFF.

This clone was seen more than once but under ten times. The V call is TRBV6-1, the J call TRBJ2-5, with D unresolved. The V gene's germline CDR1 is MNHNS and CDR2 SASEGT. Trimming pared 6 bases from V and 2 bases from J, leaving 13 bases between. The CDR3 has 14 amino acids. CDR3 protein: CASRHNGRQETQYF. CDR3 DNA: TGTGCCAGCAGACATAACGGACGGCAAGAGACCCAGTACTTC.

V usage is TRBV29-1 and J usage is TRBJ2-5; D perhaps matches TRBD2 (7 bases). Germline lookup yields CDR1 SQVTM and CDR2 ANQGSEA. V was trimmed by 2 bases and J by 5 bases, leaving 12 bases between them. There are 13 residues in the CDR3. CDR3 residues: CSVERGAYETQYF. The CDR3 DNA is TGCAGCGTTGAACGGGGGGCATATGAGACCCAGTACTTC.

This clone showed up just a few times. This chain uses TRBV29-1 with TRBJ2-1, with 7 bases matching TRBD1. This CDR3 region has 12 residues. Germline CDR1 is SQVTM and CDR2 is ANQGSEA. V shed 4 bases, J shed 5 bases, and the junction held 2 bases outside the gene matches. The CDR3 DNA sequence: TGCAGCGTTGCCGGGACAGACAATGAGCAGTTCTTC. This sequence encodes CSVAGTDNEQFF.

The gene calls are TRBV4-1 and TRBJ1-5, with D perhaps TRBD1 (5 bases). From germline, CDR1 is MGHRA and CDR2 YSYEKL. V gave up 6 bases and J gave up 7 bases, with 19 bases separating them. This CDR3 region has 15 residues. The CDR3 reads CASSSGQGEGQPQHF. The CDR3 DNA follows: TGCGCCAGCAGTTCCGGGCAGGGTGAAGGACAGCCCCAGCATTTT.

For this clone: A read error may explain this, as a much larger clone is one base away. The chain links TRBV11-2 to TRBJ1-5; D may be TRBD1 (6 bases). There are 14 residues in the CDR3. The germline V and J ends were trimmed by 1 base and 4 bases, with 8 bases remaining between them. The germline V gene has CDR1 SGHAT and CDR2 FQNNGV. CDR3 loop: CASSLGQANQPQHF. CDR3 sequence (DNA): TGTGCCAGCAGCTTAGGACAGGCGAATCAGCCCCAGCATTTT.

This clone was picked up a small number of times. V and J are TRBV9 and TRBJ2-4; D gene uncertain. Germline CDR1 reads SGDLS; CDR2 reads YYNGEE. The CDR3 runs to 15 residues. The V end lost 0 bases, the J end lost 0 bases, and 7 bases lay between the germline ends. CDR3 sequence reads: CASSVESQAKNIQYF. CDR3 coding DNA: TGTGCCAGCAGCGTAGAATCTCAAGCCAAAAACATTCAGTACTTC.

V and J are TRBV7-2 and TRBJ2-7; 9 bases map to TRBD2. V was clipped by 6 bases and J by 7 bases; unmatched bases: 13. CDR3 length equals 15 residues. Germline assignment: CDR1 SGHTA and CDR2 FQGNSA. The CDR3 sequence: CASSNEPAGGSEQYF. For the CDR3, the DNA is TGTGCCAGCAGTAATGAACCAGCGGGAGGTAGTGAGCAGTACTTC.

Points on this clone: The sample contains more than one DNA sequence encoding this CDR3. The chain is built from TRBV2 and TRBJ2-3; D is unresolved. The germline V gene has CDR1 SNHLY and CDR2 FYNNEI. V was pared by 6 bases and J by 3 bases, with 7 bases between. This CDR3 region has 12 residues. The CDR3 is CASSRVTDTQYF. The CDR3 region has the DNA TGTGCCAGCAGCAGAGTGACAGATACGCAGTATTTT.

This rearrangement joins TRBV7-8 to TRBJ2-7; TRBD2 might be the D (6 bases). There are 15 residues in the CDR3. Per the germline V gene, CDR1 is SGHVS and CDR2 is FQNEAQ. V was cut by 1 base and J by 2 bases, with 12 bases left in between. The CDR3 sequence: CASSLEEGGPYEQYF. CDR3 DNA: TGTGCCAGCAGCTTAGAGGAGGGCGGACCCTACGAGCAGTACTTC.

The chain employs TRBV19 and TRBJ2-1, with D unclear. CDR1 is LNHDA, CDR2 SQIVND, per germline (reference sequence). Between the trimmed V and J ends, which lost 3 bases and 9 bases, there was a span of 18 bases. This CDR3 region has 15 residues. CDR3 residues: CASSISWPVGGEQFF. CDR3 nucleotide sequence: TGTGCCAGTAGTATTTCTTGGCCGGTCGGTGGTGAGCAGTTCTTC.

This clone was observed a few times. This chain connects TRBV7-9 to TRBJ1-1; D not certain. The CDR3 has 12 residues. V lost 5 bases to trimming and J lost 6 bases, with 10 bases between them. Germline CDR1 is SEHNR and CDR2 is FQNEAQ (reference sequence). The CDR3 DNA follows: TGTGCCAGCAGCACCAGGAGTTCTGAAGCTTTCTTT. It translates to CASSTRSSEAFF. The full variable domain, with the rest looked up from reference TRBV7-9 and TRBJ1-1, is DTGVSQNPRHKITKRGQNVTFRCDPISEHNRLYWYRQTLGQGPEFLTYFQNEAQLEKSRLLSDRFSAERPKGSFSTLEIQRTEQGDSAMYLCASSTRSSEAFFGQGTRLTVV.

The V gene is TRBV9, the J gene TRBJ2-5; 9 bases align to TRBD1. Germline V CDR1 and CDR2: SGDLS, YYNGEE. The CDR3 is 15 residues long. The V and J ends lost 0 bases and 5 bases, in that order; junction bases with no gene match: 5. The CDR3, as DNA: TGTGCCAGCAGCGTAGCGGGGACAGGGAGGGAGACCCAGTACTTC. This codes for CASSVAGTGRETQYF.

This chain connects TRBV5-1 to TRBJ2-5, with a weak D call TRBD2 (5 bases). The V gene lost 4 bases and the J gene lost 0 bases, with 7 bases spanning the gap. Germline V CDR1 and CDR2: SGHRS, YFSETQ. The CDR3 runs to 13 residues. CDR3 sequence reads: CASSRRDQETQYF. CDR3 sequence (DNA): TGCGCCAGCAGCCGGCGGGACCAAGAGACCCAGTACTTC.

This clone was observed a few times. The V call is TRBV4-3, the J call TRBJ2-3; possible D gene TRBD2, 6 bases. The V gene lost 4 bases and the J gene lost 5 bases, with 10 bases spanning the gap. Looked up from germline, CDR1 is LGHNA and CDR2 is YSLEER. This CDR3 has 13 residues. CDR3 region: CASSRRRGDTQYF. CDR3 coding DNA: TGCGCCAGCAGCCGCCGGAGGGGAGATACGCAGTATTTT.